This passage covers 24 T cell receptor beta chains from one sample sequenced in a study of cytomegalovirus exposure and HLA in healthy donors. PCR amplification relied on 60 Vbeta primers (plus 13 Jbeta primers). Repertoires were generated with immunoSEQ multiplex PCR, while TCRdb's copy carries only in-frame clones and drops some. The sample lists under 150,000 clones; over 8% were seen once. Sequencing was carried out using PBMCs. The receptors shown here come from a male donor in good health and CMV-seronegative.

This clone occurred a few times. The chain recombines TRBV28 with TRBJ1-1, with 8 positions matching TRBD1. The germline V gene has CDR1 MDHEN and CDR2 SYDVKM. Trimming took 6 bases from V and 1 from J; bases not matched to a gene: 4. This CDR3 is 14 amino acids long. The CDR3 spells CASSQGQGNTEAFF. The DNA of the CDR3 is TGTGCCAGCAGCCAAGGACAGGGGAACACTGAAGCTTTCTTT.

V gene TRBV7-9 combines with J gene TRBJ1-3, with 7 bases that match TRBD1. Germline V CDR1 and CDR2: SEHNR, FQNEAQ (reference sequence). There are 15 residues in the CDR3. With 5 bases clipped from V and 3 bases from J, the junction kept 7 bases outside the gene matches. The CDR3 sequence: CASSPDRFDGNTIYF. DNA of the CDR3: TGTGCCAGCAGCCCGGACAGGTTCGATGGAAACACCATATATTTT.

The CDR3 protein is CASSQEWRGTYNEQFF. The CDR3 DNA reads TGCGCCAGCAGCCAAGAATGGCGGGGGACCTACAATGAGCAGTTCTTC. The chain couples TRBV4-3 to TRBJ2-1, with 7 bases fitting TRBD2. V lost 0 bases and J lost 2; bases outside the gene matches: 4. CDR1 and CDR2 (germline): LGHNA, YSLEER. The CDR3 runs 16 residues.

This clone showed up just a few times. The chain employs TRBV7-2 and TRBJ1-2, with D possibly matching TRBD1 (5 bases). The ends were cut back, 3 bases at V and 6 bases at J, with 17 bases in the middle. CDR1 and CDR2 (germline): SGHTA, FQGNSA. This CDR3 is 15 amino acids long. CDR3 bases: TGTGCCAGCAGCTTTTCGTGGGGGGACGCTAATGGCTACACCTTC. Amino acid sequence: CASSFSWGDANGYTF.

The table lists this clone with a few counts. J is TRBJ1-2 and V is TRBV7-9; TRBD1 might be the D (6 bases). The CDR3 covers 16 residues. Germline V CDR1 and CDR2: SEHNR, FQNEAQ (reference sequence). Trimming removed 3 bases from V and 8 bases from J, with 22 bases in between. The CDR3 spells CASSFSRQVGEDGYTF. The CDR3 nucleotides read TGTGCCAGCAGCTTTTCCCGACAGGTTGGGGAAGACGGCTACACCTTC.

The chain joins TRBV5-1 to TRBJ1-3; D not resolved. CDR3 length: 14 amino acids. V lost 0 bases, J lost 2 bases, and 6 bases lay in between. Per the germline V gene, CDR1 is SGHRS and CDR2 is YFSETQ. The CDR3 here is CASSLDKTGNTIYF. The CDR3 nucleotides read TGCGCCAGCAGCTTGGATAAAACTGGAAACACCATATATTTT.

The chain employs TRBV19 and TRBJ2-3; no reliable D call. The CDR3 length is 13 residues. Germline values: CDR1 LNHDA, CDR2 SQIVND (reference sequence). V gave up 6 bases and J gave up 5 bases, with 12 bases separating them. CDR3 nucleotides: TGTGCCAGTAGGGCCGGTGGCGGAGATACGCAGTATTTT. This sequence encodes CASRAGGGDTQYF. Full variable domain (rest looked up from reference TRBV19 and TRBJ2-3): DGGITQSPKYLFRKEGQNVTLSCEQNLNHDAMYWYRQDPGQGLRLIYYSQIVNDFQKGDIAEGYSVSREKKESFPLTVTSAQKNPTAFYLCASRAGGGDTQYFGPGTRLTVL.

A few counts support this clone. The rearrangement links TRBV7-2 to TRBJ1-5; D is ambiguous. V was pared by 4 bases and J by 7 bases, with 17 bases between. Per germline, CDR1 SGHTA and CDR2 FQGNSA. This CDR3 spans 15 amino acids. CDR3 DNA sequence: TGTGCCAGCAGCTCAGAGGGCCGAGCGAGACAGCCCCAGCATTTT. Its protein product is CASSSEGRARQPQHF.

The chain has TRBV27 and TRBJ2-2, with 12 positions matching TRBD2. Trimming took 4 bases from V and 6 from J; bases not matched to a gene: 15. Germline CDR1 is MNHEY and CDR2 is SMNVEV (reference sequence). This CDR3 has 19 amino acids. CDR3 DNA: TGTGCCAGCAGTTCCCCTGTGACTAGCGGGAGAGGGAAGGCCGGGGAGCTGTTTTTT. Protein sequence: CASSSPVTSGRGKAGELFF.

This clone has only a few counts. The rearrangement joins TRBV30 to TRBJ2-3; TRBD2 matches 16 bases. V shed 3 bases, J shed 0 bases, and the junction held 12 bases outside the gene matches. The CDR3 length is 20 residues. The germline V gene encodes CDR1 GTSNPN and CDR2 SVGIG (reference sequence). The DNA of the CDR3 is TGTGCCTGGAGGGTCAAGGGACTAGCGGGAGGGCCAAGAAGCACAGATACGCAGTATTTT. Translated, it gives CAWRVKGLAGGPRSTDTQYF.

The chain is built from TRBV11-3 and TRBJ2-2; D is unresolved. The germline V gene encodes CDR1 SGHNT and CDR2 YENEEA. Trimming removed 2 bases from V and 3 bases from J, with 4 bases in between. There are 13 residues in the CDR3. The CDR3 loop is CASSLIDTGELFF. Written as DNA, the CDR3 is TGTGCCAGCAGCTTAATAGACACCGGGGAGCTGTTTTTT.

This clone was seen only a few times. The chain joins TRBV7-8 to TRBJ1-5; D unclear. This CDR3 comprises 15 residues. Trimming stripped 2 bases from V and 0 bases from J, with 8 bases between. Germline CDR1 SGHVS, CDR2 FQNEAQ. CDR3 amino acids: CASSLSRHSNQPQHF. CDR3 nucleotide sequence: TGTGCCAGCAGCTTATCGAGGCATAGCAATCAGCCCCAGCATTTT.

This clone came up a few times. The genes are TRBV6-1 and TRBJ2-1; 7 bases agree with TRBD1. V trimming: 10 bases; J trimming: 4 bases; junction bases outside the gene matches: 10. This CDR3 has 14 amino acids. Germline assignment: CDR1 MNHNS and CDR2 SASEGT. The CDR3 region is CATSGQEHYNEQFF. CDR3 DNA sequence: TGTGCCACCTCAGGACAGGAGCATTACAATGAGCAGTTCTTC.

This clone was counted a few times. The CDR3 sequence is CASSYSVGEANYGYTF. For the CDR3, the DNA is TGTGCCAGCAGTTACTCAGTTGGGGAGGCCAACTATGGCTACACCTTC. The V call is TRBV6-5, the J call TRBJ1-2; no clear D gene. Between the trimmed V and J ends, which lost 0 bases and 2 bases, there was a span of 13 bases. The CDR3 is 16 amino acids. Germline V gene sequence: CDR1 MNHEY, CDR2 SVGAGI.

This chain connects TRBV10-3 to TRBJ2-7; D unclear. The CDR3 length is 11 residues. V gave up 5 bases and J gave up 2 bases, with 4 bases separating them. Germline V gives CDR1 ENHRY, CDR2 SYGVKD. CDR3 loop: CAISQTYEQYF. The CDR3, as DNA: TGTGCCATCAGTCAGACCTACGAGCAGTACTTC.

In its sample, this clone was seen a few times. The CDR3 region has the DNA TGCGCCAGCAGCCGTTTAGCGGGGGTGCAAGAGACCCAGTACTTC. This sequence encodes CASSRLAGVQETQYF. The chain joins TRBV4-1 to TRBJ2-5, with 9 nucleotides matching TRBD2. Germline CDR1 and CDR2: MGHRA and YSYEKL. V trimming: 4 bases; J trimming: 2 bases; junction bases outside the gene matches: 5. The CDR3 consists of 15 residues.

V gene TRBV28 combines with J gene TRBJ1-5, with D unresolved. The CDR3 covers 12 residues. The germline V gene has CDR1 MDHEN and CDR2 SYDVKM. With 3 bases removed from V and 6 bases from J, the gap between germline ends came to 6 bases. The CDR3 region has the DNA TGTGCCAGCAGTTTGGCCAGTCAGCCCCAGCATTTT. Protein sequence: CASSLASQPQHF.

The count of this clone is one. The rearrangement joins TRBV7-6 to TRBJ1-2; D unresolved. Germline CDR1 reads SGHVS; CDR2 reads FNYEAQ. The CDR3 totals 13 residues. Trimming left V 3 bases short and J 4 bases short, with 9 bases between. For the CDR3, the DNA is TGTGCCAGCAGCTTCGGGAGTGGCTATGGCTACACCTTC. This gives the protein CASSFGSGYGYTF.

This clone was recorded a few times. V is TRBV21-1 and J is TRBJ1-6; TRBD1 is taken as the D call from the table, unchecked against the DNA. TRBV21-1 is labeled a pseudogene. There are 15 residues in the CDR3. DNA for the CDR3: TGTGCCAGCAGCCAAAAGTACAGGGGGATTTCACCCCTCCACTTT. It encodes CASSQKYRGISPLHF.

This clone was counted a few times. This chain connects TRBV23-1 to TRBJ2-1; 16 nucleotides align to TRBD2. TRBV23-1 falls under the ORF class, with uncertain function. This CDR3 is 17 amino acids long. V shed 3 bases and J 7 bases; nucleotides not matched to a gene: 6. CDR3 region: CASSHLGGLAGGNEQFF. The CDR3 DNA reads TGCGCCAGCAGTCACCTGGGGGGACTAGCGGGGGGGAATGAGCAGTTCTTC.

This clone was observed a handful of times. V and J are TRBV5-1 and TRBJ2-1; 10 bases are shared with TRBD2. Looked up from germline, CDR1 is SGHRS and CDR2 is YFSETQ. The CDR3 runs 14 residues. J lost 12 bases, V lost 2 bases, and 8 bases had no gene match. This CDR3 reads CASSLGTSDIGQFF. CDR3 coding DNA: TGCGCCAGCAGCTTAGGGACTAGCGACATTGGGCAGTTCTTC.

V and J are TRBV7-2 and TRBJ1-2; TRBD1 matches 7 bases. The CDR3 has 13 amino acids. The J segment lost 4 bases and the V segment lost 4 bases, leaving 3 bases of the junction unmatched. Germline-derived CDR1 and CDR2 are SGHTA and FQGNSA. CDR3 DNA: TGTGCCAGCAGCTGGGACAGCTCCTATGGCTACACCTTC. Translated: CASSWDSSYGYTF.

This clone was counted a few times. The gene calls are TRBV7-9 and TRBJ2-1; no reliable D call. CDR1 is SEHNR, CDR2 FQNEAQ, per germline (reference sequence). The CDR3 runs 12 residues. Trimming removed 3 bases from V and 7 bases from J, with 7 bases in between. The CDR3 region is CASSLTPNEQFF. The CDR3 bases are TGTGCCAGCAGCTTGACACCTAATGAGCAGTTCTTC.

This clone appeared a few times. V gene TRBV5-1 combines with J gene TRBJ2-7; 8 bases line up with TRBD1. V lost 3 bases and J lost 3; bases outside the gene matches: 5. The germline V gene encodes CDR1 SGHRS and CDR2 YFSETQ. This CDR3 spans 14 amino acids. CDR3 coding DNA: TGCGCCAGCAGCTCCCGCGACAGGGGCTACGAGCAGTACTTC. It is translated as CASSSRDRGYEQYF. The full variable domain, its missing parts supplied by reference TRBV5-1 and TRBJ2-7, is KAGVTQTPRYLIKTRGQQVTLSCSPISGHRSVSWYQQTPGQGLQFLFEYFSETQRNKGNFPGRFSGRQFSNSRSEMNVSTLELGDSALYLCASSSRDRGYEQYFGPGTRLTVT.